This entry describes one TCR beta chain. The repertoire was sequenced with immunoSEQ multiplex PCR; TCRdb's copy has only in-frame clones and lacks some. The sample holds 130,000 or so clones, approximately 91% seen once. The data belong to a study of T cell responses to AZD1222 COVID-19 vaccine. The CDR3 extends over 18 amino acids. Germline assignment: CDR1 SGHRS and CDR2 YFSETQ. V shed 3 bases and J 8 bases; nucleotides not matched to a gene: 13. The V gene is TRBV5-1, the J gene TRBJ2-1; TRBD2 aligns across 14 bases. Sample: peripheral blood, taken 28 days after the second AZD1222 dose. The sequence came from an adult who received the AZD1222 COVID-19 vaccine. This chain's CDR3 is CASSSRTSGGSLRHEQFF. In DNA form, the CDR3 reads TGCGCCAGCAGCTCACGGACTAGCGGGGGGTCGTTGAGGCATGAGCAGTTCTTC.